This passage covers 10 T cell receptor beta chains from one sample sequenced in a study of CD8 T cells in Susac syndrome. Random-hexamer reverse transcription was applied to about 0.5 to 1 ug RNA. MiXCR was run by TCRdb on the immunoSEQ multiplex PCR reads, yielding one entry per CDR3 protein. The repertoire holds around 170,000 distinct CDR3 sequences, with approximately 95% as singletons. Material for sequencing was CD8+ T cells from PBMCs. The receptor source for this set is a human donor with multiple sclerosis.

The CDR3 nucleotides read TGTGCCACCAGCGATCGCTCGGGGGGGTACACTGAAGCTTTCTTT. This translates into CATSDRSGGYTEAFF. The gene calls are TRBV15 and TRBJ1-1, with TRBD1 as a possible D gene (5 bases). Germline CDR1 and CDR2: LNHNV and YYDKDF (reference sequence). The CDR3 is made up of 15 amino acids. Trimming took 5 bases from V and 3 from J, leaving 16 bases between them.

In this sample, this clonotype turned up once. V usage is TRBV21-1 and J usage is TRBJ1-2. TRBV21-1 is a known pseudogene. The CDR3 loop spans 16 amino acids. This CDR3 is CASSKSCTTNNYGYTF. The CDR3, as DNA: TGTGCCAGCAGCAAATCATGCACGACCAATAACTATGGCTACACCTTC.

The CDR3 DNA follows: TGTGCCAGCAGATTAGAACTAGCGGGGGCAGATACGCAGTATTTT. The encoded protein is CASRLELAGADTQYF. This chain connects TRBV27 to TRBJ2-3; TRBD2 agrees at 11 bases. J gave up 4 bases and V 6 bases, and 6 bases lay outside the gene matches. The CDR3 has 15 amino acids. From germline, CDR1 is MNHEY and CDR2 SMNVEV (reference sequence).

The chain couples TRBV20-1 to TRBJ1-1; D might be TRBD1 (5 bases). Trimming shortened V by 3 bases and J by 1 base, and 12 bases separated the two germline ends. CDR1 and CDR2 from the germline V gene are DFQATT and SNEGSKA (reference sequence). This CDR3 region has 14 residues. The DNA of the CDR3 is TGCAGTGCTAGTTGGCAGGGCTCGAACACTGAAGCTTTCTTT. Translated: CSASWQGSNTEAFF.

The CDR3 nucleotides read TGTGCCAGCAGCCTCCTTGGGGAATTGCAAGAGACCCAGTACTTC. Translation: CASSLLGELQETQYF. The chain recombines TRBV7-9 with TRBJ2-5; D is unclear. CDR3 length: 15 residues. Between the trimmed V and J ends, which lost 5 bases and 2 bases, there was a span of 15 bases. The V gene's germline CDR1 is SEHNR and CDR2 FQNEAQ (reference sequence).

This sequence joins TRBV15 and TRBJ2-1, with 10 bases fitting TRBD2. This CDR3 spans 15 amino acids. The germline CDR1 and CDR2 sequences are LNHNV and YYDKDF (reference sequence). The junction had 5 bases not matched to a gene; V was cut back by 1 base and J by 8 bases. The CDR3 loop reads CATSRAPGLADEQFF. The CDR3 region has the DNA TGTGCCACCAGCAGAGCCCCCGGACTAGCGGATGAGCAGTTCTTC.

The chain uses TRBV29-1 and TRBJ2-5; the D gene is possibly TRBD2 (6 bases). CDR1 and CDR2 (germline): SQVTM, ANQGSEA. The V gene lost 7 bases and the J gene lost 1 base, with 16 bases spanning the gap. The CDR3 loop spans 14 amino acids. The CDR3, as DNA: TGCAGCGACTTCCGGGGACTGACCCAAGAGACCCAGTACTTC. Amino acid sequence: CSDFRGLTQETQYF.

The sample holds one count of this clonotype. The rearrangement uses TRBV7-8 and TRBJ2-1; 7 bases line up with TRBD1. The length of the CDR3 is 15 residues. The J segment lost 4 bases and the V segment lost 1 base, leaving 4 bases of the junction unmatched. Germline V lookup: CDR1 SGHVS, CDR2 FQNEAQ. The CDR3 DNA reads as TGTGCCAGCAGCTTAGGACAGGGTTTTTACAATGAGCAGTTCTTC. Encoded protein: CASSLGQGFYNEQFF.

The gene calls are TRBV7-9 and TRBJ2-7; 7 bases agree with TRBD2. Trimming cost V 5 bases and J 4 bases; bases outside gene matches: 8. The CDR3 totals 14 residues. The germline gives CDR1 SEHNR, CDR2 FQNEAQ (reference sequence). This CDR3 is CASSARDYLYEQYF. The CDR3 coding sequence is TGTGCCAGCAGCGCACGGGACTACTTATACGAGCAGTACTTC.

V usage is TRBV2 and J usage is TRBJ2-7, with 7 bases that match TRBD1. The CDR3 loop spans 15 amino acids. The germline V gene encodes CDR1 SNHLY and CDR2 FYNNEI. V shed 7 bases and J 0 bases; nucleotides not matched to a gene: 9. CDR3 sequence: CASTKTGTASYEQYF. CDR3 nucleotides: TGTGCCAGCACCAAGACCGGGACAGCCTCCTACGAGCAGTACTTC.